This T cell receptor (beta chain) is drawn from a study of T cell repertoires in cytomegalovirus infection. Study as a whole: CMV epitopes that were recently identified and HLA-C-restricted were used alongside well-studied HLA-B-restricted ones. Public TCR beta signature analysis indicated the presence of both CMV infection and matching HLA type.

This clonotype was recorded a few times. The antigen is undetermined. TCRdb re-called the reads with MiXCR, one entry per CDR3 protein. The profile shows around 430,000 distinct CDR3 sequences, under 55% of them singletons. Study-level findings and limits: HLA-C-restricted CMV clonotypes gave the most frequent clonotype in two of eight donors. Summed public TCR beta family frequency identified CMV carriers bearing the relevant HLA.

Sequenced here: cultured PBMCs, sampled from culture after CMV antigen stimulation. The receptor's source is a human donor in good health (CMV status not recorded). Some clones in this sample may be carry-over from other donors' samples.

The CDR3 loop reads CASSPGKSTDTQYF. The CDR3 bases are TGTGCCAGCAGCCCAGGGAAAAGCACAGATACGCAGTATTTT. The V and J genes are TRBV7-9 and TRBJ2-3; maybe TRBD1 (5 bases). V was cut by 5 bases and J by 0 bases, with 9 bases left in between. This CDR3 has 14 residues. Germline-derived CDR1 and CDR2 are SEHNR and FQNEAQ (reference sequence).